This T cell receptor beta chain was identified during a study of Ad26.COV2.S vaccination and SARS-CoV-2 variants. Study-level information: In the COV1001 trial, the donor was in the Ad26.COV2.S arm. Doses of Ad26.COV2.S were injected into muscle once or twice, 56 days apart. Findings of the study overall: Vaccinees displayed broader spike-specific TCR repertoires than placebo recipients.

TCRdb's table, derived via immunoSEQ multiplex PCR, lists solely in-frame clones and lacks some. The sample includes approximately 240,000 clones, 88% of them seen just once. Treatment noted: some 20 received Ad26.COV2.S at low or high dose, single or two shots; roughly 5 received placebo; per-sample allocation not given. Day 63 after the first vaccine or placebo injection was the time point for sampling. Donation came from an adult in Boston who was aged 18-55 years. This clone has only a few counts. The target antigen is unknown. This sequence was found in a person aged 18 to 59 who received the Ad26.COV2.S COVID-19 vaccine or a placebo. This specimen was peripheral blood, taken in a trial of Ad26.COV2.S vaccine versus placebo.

Written as DNA, the CDR3 is TGTGCCAGCAGTGAGCGGGAGACCGGGGAGCTGTTTTTT. It specifies CASSERETGELFF. V is TRBV6-2 or TRBV6-3 and J is TRBJ2-2; the match to TRBD2 covers 8 bases. In germline, CDR1 is MNHEY, CDR2 SVGEGT. Trimming cost V 5 bases and J 5 bases; bases outside gene matches: 1. CDR3 length: 13 residues.